This entry lists 21 T cell receptor beta chains sequenced from one sample in a study of shared clonotypes between healthy human individuals. Some clones are missing from TCRdb's copy, which holds only in-frame ones; the method was immunoSEQ multiplex PCR. The sample consists of hundreds of thousands of clones, about 96% of them appearing once. Naive-designated CD8 cells lacked CD45RO, were positively enriched for CCR7, and omitted terminally differentiated effector memory CD45RA+ cells. The sequencing sample was made of naive CD8+ T cells sorted from blood. Source of these receptors: a woman aged 25 to 39 in good health.

The chain is built from TRBV2 and TRBJ2-7, with a tentative D call TRBD2 (6 bases). The CDR3 has 15 amino acids. Germline CDR1 is SNHLY and CDR2 is FYNNEI. V lost 1 base to trimming and J lost 2 bases, with 12 bases between them. The CDR3 DNA sequence: TGTGCCAGCAGTGAAGGGCCAGGGAGGACCTACGAGCAGTACTTC. It translates to CASSEGPGRTYEQYF.

The V and J genes are TRBV27 and TRBJ2-1, with 14 bases that match TRBD2. Germline V gene sequence: CDR1 MNHEY, CDR2 SMNVEV (reference sequence). CDR3 length equals 17 residues. With V trimmed by 4 bases and J by 4 bases, 6 bases remained unmatched. The CDR3 protein is CASSSGLAGVGYNEQFF. As DNA, the CDR3 is TGTGCCAGCAGTTCGGGACTAGCGGGAGTGGGTTACAATGAGCAGTTCTTC.

The rearrangement links TRBV7-9 to TRBJ2-5; the D call may be TRBD1 or TRBD2 (5 bases each). CDR1 is SEHNR and CDR2 is FQNEAQ in the germline V gene (reference sequence). This CDR3 spans 13 amino acids. V shed 4 bases and J shed 5 bases, with 11 bases lying between them. Here the CDR3 DNA reads TGTGCCAGCAGCTCGATCGGGACGGAGACCCAGTACTTC. The encoded protein is CASSSIGTETQYF.

CDR3 region: CASSGGTSDSSYEQYF. In nucleotides, the CDR3 is TGTGCCAGCAGCGGGGGGACTAGCGACTCCTCCTACGAGCAGTACTTC. The chain is built from TRBV9 and TRBJ2-7, with 10 bases matching TRBD2. J gave up 0 bases and V 3 bases, and 6 bases lay outside the gene matches. There are 16 residues in the CDR3. Germline CDR1 and CDR2: SGDLS and YYNGEE.

The rearrangement links TRBV9 to TRBJ2-7; unclear D gene. Trimming took 0 bases from V and 3 from J, leaving 10 bases between them. The CDR3 consists of 14 residues. The germline CDR1 and CDR2 sequences are SGDLS and YYNGEE. The CDR3 protein is CASSVAVGHYEQYF. The CDR3 nucleotides are TGTGCCAGCAGCGTAGCAGTGGGCCACTACGAGCAGTACTTC. Full variable domain (rest looked up from reference TRBV9 and TRBJ2-7): DSGVTQTPKHLITATGQRVTLRCSPRSGDLSVYWYQQSLDQGLQFLIQYYNGEERAKGNILERFSAQQFPDLHSELNLSSLELGDSALYFCASSVAVGHYEQYFGPGTRLTVT.

The J gene is TRBJ2-1, the V gene TRBV27; 12 nucleotides align to TRBD2. After removal of 4 bases from V and 7 bases from J, the junction contained 8 bases not matched to a gene. CDR1 and CDR2 (germline): MNHEY, SMNVEV (reference sequence). The CDR3 is 16 amino acids. The CDR3 bases are TGTGCCAGCAGTTCCTCGACTAGCGGGAGAGGTAATGAGCAGTTCTTC. Protein: CASSSSTSGRGNEQFF.

The V gene is TRBV5-6, the J gene TRBJ1-1; the D is unclear. CDR1 is SGHDT, CDR2 YYEEEE, per germline. The CDR3 is 14 amino acids. V lost 4 bases to trimming and J lost 0 bases, with 10 bases between them. The CDR3 sequence is CASSPPPLNTEAFF. In DNA, the CDR3 is TGTGCCAGCAGCCCCCCGCCACTGAACACTGAAGCTTTCTTT.

The rearrangement joins TRBV5-1 to TRBJ2-2, with D possibly matching TRBD2 (5 bases). V was cut by 4 bases and J by 1 base, with 14 bases left in between. The CDR3 is 16 amino acids. Germline values: CDR1 SGHRS, CDR2 YFSETQ. CDR3 nucleotide sequence: TGCGCCAGCAGCCGCCCTAGCCAAATGAACACCGGGGAGCTGTTTTTT. This gives the protein CASSRPSQMNTGELFF.

The chain recombines TRBV7-8 with TRBJ2-1; 7 bases align to TRBD2. J gave up 9 bases and V 3 bases, and 8 bases lay outside the gene matches. CDR1 is SGHVS and CDR2 is FQNEAQ in the germline V gene. The CDR3 contains 14 residues. For the CDR3, the DNA is TGTGCCAGCAGCTTGGGCGGGAGAATGGTTGAGCAGTTCTTC. Translating gives CASSLGGRMVEQFF.

This clone was seen a single time. The chain joins TRBV5-8 to TRBJ2-5, with TRBD1 matching over 7 bases. V gave up 0 bases and J gave up 6 bases; unmatched junction bases: 11. Germline V lookup: CDR1 SGHTS, CDR2 YDEGEE. This CDR3 has 16 amino acids. The CDR3 sequence is CASSLVHRQGDKTQYF. CDR3 bases: TGTGCCAGCAGCTTGGTCCATAGGCAGGGGGATAAGACCCAGTACTTC. The variable domain in full, completed from reference TRBV5-8 and TRBJ2-5, reads EAGVTQSPTHLIKTRGQQATLRCSPISGHTSVYWYQQALGLGLQFLLWYDEGEERNRGNFPPRFSGRQFPNYSSELNVNALELEDSALYLCASSLVHRQGDKTQYFGPGTRLLVL.

The chain employs TRBV5-1 and TRBJ1-1, with TRBD1 matching over 10 bases. The length of the CDR3 is 18 residues. Germline V lookup: CDR1 SGHRS, CDR2 YFSETQ. The V and J ends lost 4 bases and 0 bases, in that order; junction bases with no gene match: 12. The CDR3 coding sequence is TGCGCCAGCAGCGTGACCGGGACAGGGGTTGTCATGAACACTGAAGCTTTCTTT. Amino acids: CASSVTGTGVVMNTEAFF.

The chain is built from TRBV2 and TRBJ1-1, with 10 bases aligning to TRBD1. The J segment lost 4 bases and the V segment lost 8 bases, leaving 22 bases of the junction unmatched. This CDR3 comprises 19 residues. Germline V gene data show CDR1 as SNHLY and CDR2 as FYNNEI. The CDR3: CASSAVNGTGVLETTEAFF. The CDR3 region has the DNA TGTGCCAGCTCCGCCGTCAATGGGACAGGGGTGCTTGAGACCACTGAAGCTTTCTTT.

The chain is built from TRBV30 and TRBJ2-1; 8 bases align to TRBD1. This CDR3 spans 16 amino acids. Germline loops: CDR1 GTSNPN, CDR2 SVGIG (reference sequence). J gave up 9 bases and V 2 bases, and 15 bases lay outside the gene matches. The CDR3 here is CAWSSPGNRGLIEQFF. CDR3 DNA: TGTGCCTGGAGTTCCCCGGGGAACAGGGGGTTGATTGAGCAGTTCTTC.

This chain joins TRBV4-1 and TRBJ2-7, with 11 nucleotides matching TRBD2. Trimming at V came to 0 bases and at J to 0 bases, leaving 7 bases not matched to a gene. This CDR3 has 18 residues. The germline CDR1 and CDR2 sequences are MGHRA and YSYEKL. The CDR3 protein is CASSQESSGRMSSYEQYF. CDR3 nucleotide sequence: TGCGCCAGCAGCCAAGAGTCTAGCGGGAGGATGAGCTCCTACGAGCAGTACTTC.

The chain joins TRBV11-2 to TRBJ2-7; TRBD2 agrees at 8 bases. The V gene end was trimmed by 6 bases and the J gene end by 1 base; junction bases not matched to a gene: 8. In germline, CDR1 is SGHAT, CDR2 FQNNGV. This CDR3 contains 15 residues. The CDR3 sequence: CASRKEREISYEQYF. CDR3 coding DNA: TGTGCCAGCAGGAAAGAGCGGGAGATTTCCTACGAGCAGTACTTC.

This sequence joins TRBV4-1 and TRBJ1-1; TRBD1 agrees at 8 bases. The CDR3 contains 15 residues. V lost 4 bases, J lost 3 bases, and 7 bases stayed unmatched. Per the germline V gene, CDR1 is MGHRA and CDR2 is YSYEKL. CDR3 nucleotide sequence: TGCGCCAGCAGCCTAGAGGGACAGGCGGACACTGAAGCTTTCTTT. This encodes CASSLEGQADTEAFF.

The rearrangement uses TRBV6-6 and TRBJ1-5; D possibly corresponds to TRBD1 (6 bases). There are 16 residues in the CDR3. The germline V and J ends were trimmed by 6 bases and 2 bases, with 17 bases remaining between them. Germline CDR1 and CDR2: MNHNY and SVGAGI (reference sequence). The DNA of the CDR3 is TGTGCCAGCAGAGATCAGGGGTATCGGGGCAATCAGCCCCAGCATTTT. Translated, it gives CASRDQGYRGNQPQHF.

The V and J genes are TRBV27 and TRBJ1-2; D unclear. Germline CDR1 and CDR2: MNHEY and SMNVEV (reference sequence). V gave up 4 bases and J gave up 4 bases, with 16 bases separating them. The CDR3 is 15 amino acids. DNA for the CDR3: TGTGCCAGCAGTTATATCGCTGCAGGTCCCTATGGCTACACCTTC. Encoded protein: CASSYIAAGPYGYTF.

The chain couples TRBV28 to TRBJ2-3; D perhaps matches TRBD2 (6 bases). Trimming cost V 3 bases and J 5 bases, with 15 bases left between them. Germline CDR1 is MDHEN and CDR2 is SYDVKM. CDR3 size: 15 residues. This CDR3 is CASSLWLAKRDTQYF. CDR3 coding DNA: TGTGCCAGCAGTTTGTGGCTAGCGAAAAGAGATACGCAGTATTTT.

The chain joins TRBV4-1 to TRBJ2-5; D unresolved. The CDR3 extends over 17 amino acids. Germline V lookup: CDR1 MGHRA, CDR2 YSYEKL. Trimming removed 1 base from V and 1 base from J, with 16 bases in between. The CDR3 nucleotides are TGCGCCAGCAGCCAAGCTTTGTTGGGCATCCTCCAAGAGACCCAGTACTTC. Protein product: CASSQALLGILQETQYF.

The chain is built from TRBV23-1 and TRBJ2-3; D gene uncertain. TRBV23-1 is flagged as an ORF with uncertain function. V was shortened by 4 bases and J by 0 bases, with 14 bases between the two germline ends. The CDR3 runs 16 residues. CDR3 in amino acids: CASSPTATSSTDTQYF. CDR3 nucleotides: TGCGCCAGCAGTCCAACGGCGACATCTAGCACAGATACGCAGTATTTT.